The following is a T cell receptor beta chain sequence with its context. As yet, its antigen is unknown. This record belongs to a study of response to subunit inactivated influenza vaccine. Study-level results: Each seasonal influenza vaccination, the authors suggested, recruits few new T cells.

After removal of 7 bases from V and 4 bases from J, the junction contained 7 bases not matched to a gene. The CDR3 is 14 residues long. TCRdb ran MiXCR on the RT-PCR reads and lists one entry per CDR3 protein. The repertoire holds some 850,000 distinct CDR3 sequences, with approximately 17% as singletons. This clonotype originated in a man aged 50-60 years who received an inactivated influenza vaccine. The V and J genes are TRBV12-3 or TRBV12-4 and TRBJ2-1; TRBD1 agrees at 7 bases. This sample comprised PBMCs from blood, obtained 5 days after vaccination. CDR3 in DNA: TGTGCCAGCATCAGGACAGGTCTTTACAATGAGCAGTTCTTC. Its translation: CASIRTGLYNEQFF.